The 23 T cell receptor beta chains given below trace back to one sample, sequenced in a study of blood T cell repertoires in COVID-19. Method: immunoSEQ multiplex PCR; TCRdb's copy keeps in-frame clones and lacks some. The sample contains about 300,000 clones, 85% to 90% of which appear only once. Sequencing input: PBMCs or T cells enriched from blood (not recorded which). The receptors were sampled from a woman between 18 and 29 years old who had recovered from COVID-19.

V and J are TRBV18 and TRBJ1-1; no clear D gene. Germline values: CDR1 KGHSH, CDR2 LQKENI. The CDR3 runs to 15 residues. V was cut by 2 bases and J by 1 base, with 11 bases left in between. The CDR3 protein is CASSPVAGQNTEAFF. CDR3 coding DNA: TGTGCCAGCTCACCAGTCGCAGGTCAGAACACTGAAGCTTTCTTT.

The CDR3 loop reads CASSYSSDNSPPLHF. For the CDR3, the DNA is TGTGCCAGCAGTTACAGTTCGGACAATTCGCCACCCCTCCACTTT. This chain connects TRBV6-7 to TRBJ1-6, with D possibly being TRBD1 (5 bases). TRBV6-7 is an open reading frame whose function is uncertain. V was shortened by 2 bases and J by 11 bases, with 16 bases between the two germline ends. The CDR3 contains 15 residues.

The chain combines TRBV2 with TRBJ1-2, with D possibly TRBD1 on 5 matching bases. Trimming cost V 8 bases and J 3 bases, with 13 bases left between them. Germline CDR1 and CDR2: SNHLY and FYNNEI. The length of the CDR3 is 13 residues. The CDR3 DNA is TGTGCCAGCTCAAACCAGGGCGACTATGGCTACACCTTC. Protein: CASSNQGDYGYTF.

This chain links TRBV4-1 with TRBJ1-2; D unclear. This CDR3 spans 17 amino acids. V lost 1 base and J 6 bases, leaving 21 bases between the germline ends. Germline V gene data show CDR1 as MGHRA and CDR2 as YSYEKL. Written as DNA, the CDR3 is TGCGCCAGCAGCCAAGGGTGGTCGTGGGGAGTGGACGATGGCTACACCTTC. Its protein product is CASSQGWSWGVDDGYTF.

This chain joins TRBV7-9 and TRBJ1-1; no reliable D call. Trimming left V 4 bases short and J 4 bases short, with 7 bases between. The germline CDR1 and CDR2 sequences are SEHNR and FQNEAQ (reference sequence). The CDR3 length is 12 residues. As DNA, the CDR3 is TGTGCCAGCAGCTCCACTAGCACTGAAGCTTTCTTT. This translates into CASSSTSTEAFF.

CDR3 DNA: TGTGCCACCAGTGACCCTGCTACCGGGACTCTACCTTCAGATACGCAGTATTTT. Protein product: CATSDPATGTLPSDTQYF. This chain uses TRBV24-1 with TRBJ2-3; D is possibly TRBD2 (6 bases). Trimming cost V 4 bases and J 4 bases, with 23 bases left between them. Germline CDR1 KGHDR, CDR2 SFDVKD. There are 18 residues in the CDR3.

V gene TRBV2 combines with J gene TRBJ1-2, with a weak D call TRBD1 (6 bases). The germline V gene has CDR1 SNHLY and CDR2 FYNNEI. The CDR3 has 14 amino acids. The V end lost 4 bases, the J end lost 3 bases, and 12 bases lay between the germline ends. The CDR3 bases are TGTGCCAGCAGTGCCGAAAGGACAGACTATGGCTACACCTTC. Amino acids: CASSAERTDYGYTF. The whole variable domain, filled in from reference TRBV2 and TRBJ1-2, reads EPEVTQTPSHQVTQMGQEVILRCVPISNHLYFYWYRQILGQKVEFLVSFYNNEISEKSEIFDDQFSVERPDGSNFTLKIRSTKLEDSAMYFCASSAERTDYGYTFGSGTRLTVV.

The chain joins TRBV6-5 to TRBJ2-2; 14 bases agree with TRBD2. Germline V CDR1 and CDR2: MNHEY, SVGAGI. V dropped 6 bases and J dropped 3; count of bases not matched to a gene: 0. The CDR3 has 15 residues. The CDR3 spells CASRTSGRDTGELFF. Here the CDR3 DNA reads TGTGCCAGCAGGACTAGCGGGAGGGACACCGGGGAGCTGTTTTTT.

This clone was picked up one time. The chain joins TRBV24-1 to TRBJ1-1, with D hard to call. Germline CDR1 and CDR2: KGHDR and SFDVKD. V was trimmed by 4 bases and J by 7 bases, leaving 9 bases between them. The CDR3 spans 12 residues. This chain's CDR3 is CATSDSNYEAFF. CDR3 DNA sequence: TGTGCCACCAGTGACAGCAACTATGAAGCTTTCTTT.

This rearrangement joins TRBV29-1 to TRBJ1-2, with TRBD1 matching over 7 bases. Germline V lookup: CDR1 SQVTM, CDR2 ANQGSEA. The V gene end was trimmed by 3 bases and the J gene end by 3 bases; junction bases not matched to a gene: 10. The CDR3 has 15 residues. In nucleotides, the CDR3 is TGCAGCGTTGATACTGGGGACAGTCATTACTATGGCTACACCTTC. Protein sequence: CSVDTGDSHYYGYTF.

Here the CDR3 reads CASSSGDNEQFF. The DNA for the CDR3 is TGCGCCAGCAGCTCGGGGGACAATGAGCAGTTCTTC. The chain combines TRBV5-1 with TRBJ2-1, with D possibly matching TRBD2 (6 bases). The CDR3 loop spans 12 amino acids. Germline lookup yields CDR1 SGHRS and CDR2 YFSETQ. V lost 3 bases, J lost 5 bases, and 6 bases lay in between.

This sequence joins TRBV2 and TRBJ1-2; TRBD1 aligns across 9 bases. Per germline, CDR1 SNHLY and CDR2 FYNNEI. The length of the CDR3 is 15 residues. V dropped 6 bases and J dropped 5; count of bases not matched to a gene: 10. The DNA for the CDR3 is TGTGCCAGCAGCGCCCGGACAGGGGAAATATATGGCTACACCTTC. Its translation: CASSARTGEIYGYTF.

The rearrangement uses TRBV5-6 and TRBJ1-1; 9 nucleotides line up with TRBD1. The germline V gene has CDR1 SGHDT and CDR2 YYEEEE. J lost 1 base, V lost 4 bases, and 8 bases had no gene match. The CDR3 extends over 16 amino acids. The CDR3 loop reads CASSPFPGQGNTEAFF. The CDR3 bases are TGTGCCAGCAGCCCATTCCCGGGACAGGGGAACACTGAAGCTTTCTTT.

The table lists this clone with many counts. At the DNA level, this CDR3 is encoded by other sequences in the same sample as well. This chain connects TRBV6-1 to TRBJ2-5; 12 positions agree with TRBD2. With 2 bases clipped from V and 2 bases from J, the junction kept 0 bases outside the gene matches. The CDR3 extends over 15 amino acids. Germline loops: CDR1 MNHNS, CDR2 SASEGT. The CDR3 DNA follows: TGTGCCAGCAGTGAACTAGCGGGAGGGCAAGAGACCCAGTACTTC. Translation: CASSELAGGQETQYF.

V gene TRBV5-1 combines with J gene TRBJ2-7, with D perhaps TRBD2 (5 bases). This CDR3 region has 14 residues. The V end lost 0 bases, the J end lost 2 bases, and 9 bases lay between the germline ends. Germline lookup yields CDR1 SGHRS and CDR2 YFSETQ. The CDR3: CASSLAGEAYEQYF. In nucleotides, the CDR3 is TGCGCCAGCAGCTTGGCCGGGGAAGCCTACGAGCAGTACTTC.

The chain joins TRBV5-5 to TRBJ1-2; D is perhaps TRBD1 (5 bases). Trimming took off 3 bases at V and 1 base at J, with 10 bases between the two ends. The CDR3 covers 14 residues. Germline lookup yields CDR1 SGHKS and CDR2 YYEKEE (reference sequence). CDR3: CASSSTAFNYGYTF. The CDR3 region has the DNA TGTGCCAGCAGCTCGACAGCCTTTAACTATGGCTACACCTTC.

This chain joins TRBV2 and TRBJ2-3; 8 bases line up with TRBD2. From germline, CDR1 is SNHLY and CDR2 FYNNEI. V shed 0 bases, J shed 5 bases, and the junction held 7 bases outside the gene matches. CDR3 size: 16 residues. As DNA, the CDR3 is TGTGCCAGCAGTGAAGCGCGCGGGGGGATCGAAGATACGCAGTATTTT. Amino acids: CASSEARGGIEDTQYF.

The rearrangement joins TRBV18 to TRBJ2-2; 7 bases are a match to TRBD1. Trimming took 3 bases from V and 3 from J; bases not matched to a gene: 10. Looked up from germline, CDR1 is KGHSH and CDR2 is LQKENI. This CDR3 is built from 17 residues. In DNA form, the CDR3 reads TGTGCCAGCTCACCGACCTTACGGGACAGAGACACCGGGGAGCTGTTTTTT. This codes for CASSPTLRDRDTGELFF.

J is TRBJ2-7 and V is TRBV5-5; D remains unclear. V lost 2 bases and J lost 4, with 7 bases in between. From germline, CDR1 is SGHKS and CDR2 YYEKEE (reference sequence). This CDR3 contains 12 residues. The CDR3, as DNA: TGTGCCAGCAGCTTAAACAAGTACGAGCAGTACTTC. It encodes CASSLNKYEQYF.

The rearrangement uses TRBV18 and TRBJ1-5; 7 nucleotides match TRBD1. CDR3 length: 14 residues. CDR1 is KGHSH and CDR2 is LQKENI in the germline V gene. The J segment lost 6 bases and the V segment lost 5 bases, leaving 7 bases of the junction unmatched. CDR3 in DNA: TGTGCCAGCTCAGCGCAGGGGGTCGGTCAGCCCCAGCATTTT. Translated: CASSAQGVGQPQHF.

CDR3 DNA: TGTGCCAGCAGCTTTCGGACTAGCGGGAGGGCCCGTTCTAGCACAGATACGCAGTATTTT. Residues: CASSFRTSGRARSSTDTQYF. The genes are TRBV21-1 and TRBJ2-3; TRBD2 was called by the table and not checked on the DNA. TRBV21-1 counts as a pseudogene. CDR3 size: 20 residues.

The CDR3 region is CASSNLDRGLGANVLTF. The DNA of the CDR3 is TGTGCCAGCAGCAATTTGGACAGGGGGCTTGGGGCCAACGTCCTGACTTTC. The rearrangement uses TRBV21-1 and TRBJ2-6; the table's D call, TRBD1, has no DNA check behind it. TRBV21-1 is an annotated pseudogene. The CDR3 spans 17 residues.

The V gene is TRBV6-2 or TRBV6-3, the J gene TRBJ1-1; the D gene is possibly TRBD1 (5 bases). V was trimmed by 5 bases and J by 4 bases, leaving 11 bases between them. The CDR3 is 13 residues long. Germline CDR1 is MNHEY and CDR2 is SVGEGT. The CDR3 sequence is CASSKSRGTEAFF. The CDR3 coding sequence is TGTGCCAGCAGTAAAAGTAGGGGCACTGAAGCTTTCTTT.